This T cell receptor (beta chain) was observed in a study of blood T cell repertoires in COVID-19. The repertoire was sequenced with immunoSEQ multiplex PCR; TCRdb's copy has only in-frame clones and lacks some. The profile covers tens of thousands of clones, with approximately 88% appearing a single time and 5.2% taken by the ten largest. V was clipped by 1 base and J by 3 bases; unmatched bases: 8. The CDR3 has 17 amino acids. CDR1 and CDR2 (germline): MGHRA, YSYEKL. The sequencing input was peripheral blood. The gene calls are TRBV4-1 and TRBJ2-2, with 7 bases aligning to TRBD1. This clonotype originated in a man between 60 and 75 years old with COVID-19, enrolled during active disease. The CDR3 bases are TGCGCCAGCAGCCAAGGGCCAGGGGGTCACGACACCGGGGAGCTGTTTTTT. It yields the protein CASSQGPGGHDTGELFF.